The clone carrying this TCR beta chain was seen many times. The antigen is undetermined. Trimming pared 6 bases from V and 6 bases from J, leaving 15 bases between. This CDR3 has 13 residues. CDR1 DFQATT and CDR2 SNEGSKA come from the germline V gene (reference sequence). RNA transcripts were the template, and TCR beta CDR3 regions were amplified from them. HTBI-primed RT-PCR formed the first round, and a multiplex PCR formed the second. Each CDR3 protein gets one entry after TCRdb re-called the multiplex PCR reads with MiXCR. The profile shows approximately 1.2 million distinct CDR3 sequences, 36% of them singletons. This sample stems from a study of Graves' ophthalmopathy and Graves' hyperthyroidism. Excluded were patients with other autoimmune diseases, uncontrolled infections, pregnancy or lactation. Diagnosis relied on clinical symptoms, serum thyroxine, TRAb, thyroid ultrasound and orbital computed tomography.

General study results and limits: Separation of ophthalmopathy from stable hyperthyroidism was achieved by a 13-signature model, at approximately 87% sensitivity and roughly 81% specificity.

Source material: peripheral blood or thyroid tissue (not recorded which). This clonotype originated in an adult man with Graves' hyperthyroidism. The chain couples TRBV20-1 to TRBJ1-5; no firm D call. CDR3 in DNA: TGCAGTGCAACCGGAGGTTTGAGTCAGCCCCAGCATTTT. It encodes CSATGGLSQPQHF.